This TCR beta chain emerged from a study of blood T cell repertoires in COVID-19. In the study overall: From T cells, B-cell-depleted T cells, or PBMCs came the material, which was cDNA or gDNA.

V was shortened by 3 bases and J by 2 bases, with 13 bases between the two germline ends. CDR1 and CDR2 from the germline V gene are KGHSH and LQKENI. The CDR3 length is 15 residues. The method was immunoSEQ multiplex PCR; TCRdb's version includes in-frame clones alone and lacks a portion of them. The sample yields 250,000 to 400,000 clones, about 87% seen once. The origin of this receptor is a young woman with COVID-19, enrolled during active disease. The source material was peripheral blood. V gene TRBV18 combines with J gene TRBJ1-2; D is perhaps TRBD1 (6 bases). CDR3 in amino acids: CASSPPDSPNYGYTF. The DNA for the CDR3 is TGTGCCAGCTCACCCCCGGACAGCCCCAACTATGGCTACACCTTC.